This T cell receptor (beta chain) was identified in a study of long-term antiretroviral therapy in people with HIV. They ran version v3.0 of the immunoSEQ assay at survey level. Profiled with immunoSEQ multiplex PCR; TCRdb holds only in-frame clones, not every one. The repertoire holds 40,000 or so clones, around four fifths seen once, with roughly 13% in the top ten. The table lists this clone with a count of one. Germline values: CDR1 SGHNT, CDR2 YYREEE (reference sequence). CDR3 length: 14 amino acids. V was pared by 2 bases and J by 0 bases, with 5 bases between. Sequenced here: unsorted PBMCs, sampled 0.3 years after starting antiretroviral therapy. This chain connects TRBV5-4 to TRBJ1-4; D remains ambiguous. This TCR was sampled from a man in his late teens or twenties with HIV. Written as DNA, the CDR3 is TGTGCCAGCAGCTTTGCGCCAACTAATGAAAAACTGTTTTTT. Translating it yields CASSFAPTNEKLFF.